Shown below are 22 T cell receptor beta chains from a single sample sequenced in a study of blood T cell repertoires in COVID-19. Clones were sequenced by immunoSEQ multiplex PCR, and TCRdb holds only the in-frame ones, with some missing. The sample lists approximately 250,000 clones, around nine tenths occurring once. Sequenced: PBMCs or T cells enriched from blood (not recorded which). These receptors originate from a woman aged 55-70 years in a cohort exposed to, infected with or recovered from COVID-19 (not recorded which).

The chain links TRBV28 to TRBJ1-2, with 10 nucleotides matching TRBD1. The V and J ends lost 7 bases and 4 bases, in that order; junction bases with no gene match: 12. CDR3 size: 16 residues. Germline CDR1 is MDHEN and CDR2 is SYDVKM. CDR3 in DNA: TGTGCCAGCACCAAGCAAGCTCGGACAGGGGGCTATGGCTACACCTTC. Translating it yields CASTKQARTGGYGYTF.

V usage is TRBV6-5 and J usage is TRBJ2-2; perhaps TRBD2 as D (6 bases). The CDR3 spans 13 residues. The V end lost 11 bases, the J end lost 7 bases, and 17 bases lay between the germline ends. Germline CDR1 is MNHEY and CDR2 is SVGAGI. CDR3 amino acids: CASRDRRGGELFF. The DNA for the CDR3 is TGTGCCTCCCGGGACCGGAGGGGCGGGGAGCTGTTTTTT.

The V call is TRBV7-9, the J call TRBJ1-1, with a tentative D call TRBD1 (6 bases). CDR1 and CDR2 (germline): SEHNR, FQNEAQ (reference sequence). The CDR3 sequence is 15 residues long. Trimming took 1 base from V and 5 from J, leaving 14 bases between them. The CDR3 is CASSLVRGEGTEAFF. The CDR3 bases are TGTGCCAGCAGCTTAGTGAGGGGGGAGGGGACTGAAGCTTTCTTT.

This sequence joins TRBV19 and TRBJ2-3; weak D call: TRBD2 (5 bases). Trimming cost V 10 bases and J 7 bases, with 21 bases left between them. This CDR3 region has 14 residues. Germline V lookup: CDR1 LNHDA, CDR2 SQIVND (reference sequence). The chain's CDR3 is CATTSRDGGYTQYF. For the CDR3, the DNA is TGTGCCACCACAAGCCGAGACGGAGGTTATACGCAGTATTTT.

The J gene is TRBJ1-2, the V gene TRBV28; 9 positions agree with TRBD1. Germline V gene sequence: CDR1 MDHEN, CDR2 SYDVKM. With V trimmed by 8 bases and J by 5 bases, 6 bases remained unmatched. The CDR3 contains 13 residues. CDR3 protein: CASGQGLWYGYTF. CDR3 DNA: TGTGCCAGCGGACAGGGGCTGTGGTATGGCTACACCTTC.

The V and J genes are TRBV30 and TRBJ2-7, with TRBD1 identical over 8 bases. The CDR3 length is 11 residues. V shed 8 bases, J shed 3 bases, and the junction held 3 bases outside the gene matches. In germline, CDR1 is GTSNPN, CDR2 SVGIG (reference sequence). The CDR3 sequence: CAHTGGYEQYF. The CDR3 DNA sequence: TGTGCCCATACAGGGGGCTACGAGCAGTACTTC.

The V gene is TRBV3-1 (or the pseudogene TRBV3-2), the J gene TRBJ2-5; possibly TRBD2 for D (5 bases). V lost 1 base and J lost 4, with 10 bases in between. Germline CDR1 LGHDT, CDR2 YNNKEL (reference sequence). The CDR3 extends over 14 amino acids. CDR3 coding DNA: TGTGCCAGCAGCCAAGTGGGTAGCGTAGAGACCCAGTACTTC. It codes for CASSQVGSVETQYF.

This chain joins TRBV5-1 and TRBJ1-4; D is ambiguous. Germline-derived CDR1 and CDR2 are SGHRS and YFSETQ. V shed 0 bases and J shed 7 bases, with 13 bases lying between them. The CDR3 is 15 amino acids. The DNA of the CDR3 is TGCGCCAGCAGCTTGGCGGGGTTGACGGGTGAAAAACTGTTTTTT. Its protein is CASSLAGLTGEKLFF.

This clone turned up a few times. V and J are TRBV9 and TRBJ2-1; TRBD2 agrees at 7 bases. Germline V gene data show CDR1 as SGDLS and CDR2 as YYNGEE. Trimming removed 3 bases from V and 7 bases from J; junction bases left unmatched: 4. The CDR3 spans 13 residues. This CDR3 reads CASSALGGNEQFF. The CDR3 nucleotides are TGTGCCAGCAGCGCGCTCGGGGGGAATGAGCAGTTCTTC. The full variable domain, in which reference TRBV9 and TRBJ2-1 provide the parts outside the CDR3, is DSGVTQTPKHLITATGQRVTLRCSPRSGDLSVYWYQQSLDQGLQFLIQYYNGEERAKGNILERFSAQQFPDLHSELNLSSLELGDSALYFCASSALGGNEQFFGPGTRLTVL.

In this sample, this clone turned up once. J is TRBJ1-2 and V is TRBV30; TRBD1 is a possible D gene (6 bases). V lost 7 bases, J lost 2 bases, and 26 bases lay in between. The CDR3 is made up of 17 amino acids. The germline V gene encodes CDR1 GTSNPN and CDR2 SVGIG (reference sequence). Here the CDR3 reads CAFSPGRGDRGNYGYTF. In nucleotides, the CDR3 is TGTGCCTTCAGCCCCGGCAGGGGCGATCGGGGCAACTATGGCTACACCTTC.

V gene TRBV5-1 combines with J gene TRBJ2-3, with 8 nucleotides matching TRBD1. Germline CDR1 is SGHRS and CDR2 is YFSETQ. The CDR3 covers 16 residues. The junction had 9 bases not matched to a gene; V was cut back by 2 bases and J by 4 bases. The CDR3 DNA reads TGCGCCAGCAGCTTCGACAGGGGCATTGGGGCAGATACGCAGTATTTT. It is translated as CASSFDRGIGADTQYF.

The gene calls are TRBV19 and TRBJ2-3; TRBD2 agrees at 9 bases. Trimming took 3 bases from V and 7 from J; bases not matched to a gene: 5. There are 14 residues in the CDR3. The germline CDR1 and CDR2 sequences are LNHDA and SQIVND (reference sequence). CDR3 amino acids: CASSISLAGNTQYF. The CDR3 bases are TGTGCCAGTAGTATTAGCCTAGCGGGGAATACGCAGTATTTT.

The chain is built from TRBV7-9 and TRBJ2-3; weak D call: TRBD1 (6 bases). V was pared by 1 base and J by 2 bases, with 13 bases between. CDR1 and CDR2 (germline): SEHNR, FQNEAQ (reference sequence). This CDR3 contains 16 residues. CDR3 in DNA: TGTGCCAGCAGCTTAGGGGAAACAGGGATCACAGATACGCAGTATTTT. It translates to CASSLGETGITDTQYF.

The CDR3 region has the DNA TGTGCCAGCAGCTTAGGCGGGAACACCGGGGAGCTGTTTTTT. Residues: CASSLGGNTGELFF. V and J are TRBV11-1 and TRBJ2-2; unclear D gene. The V and J ends lost 1 base and 1 base respectively, with 4 bases between them. There are 14 residues in the CDR3. CDR1 is SGHAT and CDR2 is FQDESV in the germline V gene (reference sequence).

J is TRBJ2-2 and V is TRBV7-9; weak D call: TRBD1 (6 bases). The CDR3 has 15 residues. CDR1 and CDR2 from the germline V gene are SEHNR and FQNEAQ (reference sequence). Trimming pared 7 bases from V and 5 bases from J, leaving 17 bases between. The CDR3, as DNA: TGTGCCAGCACCCTAGGGGGTTTTGTGACCGGGGAGCTGTTTTTT. Encoded protein: CASTLGGFVTGELFF.

This clone was observed a single time. This rearrangement joins TRBV6-5 to TRBJ2-1, with 7 bases identical to TRBD2. The J segment lost 5 bases and the V segment lost 2 bases, leaving 9 bases of the junction unmatched. CDR1 is MNHEY, CDR2 SVGAGI, per germline. The CDR3 totals 16 residues. DNA for the CDR3: TGTGCCAGCAGTTACCTCGCCCTAGCGGAAGACAATGAGCAGTTCTTC. Residues: CASSYLALAEDNEQFF.

This clone appeared a single time. This may arise from a read error, as a much more abundant clone is one base away. The genes are TRBV27 and TRBJ2-7, with D possibly being TRBD1 (6 bases). The germline V and J ends were trimmed by 5 bases and 3 bases, with 8 bases remaining between them. CDR1 and CDR2 (germline): MNHEY, SMNVEV (reference sequence). This CDR3 is built from 12 residues. Written as DNA, the CDR3 is TGTGCCAGCAGTGAACAGGGCTACGAGCAGTACTTC. Protein sequence: CASSEQGYEQYF.

This clone was seen only once. This chain connects TRBV5-6 to TRBJ1-1; D is possibly TRBD1 (5 bases). Germline-derived CDR1 and CDR2 are SGHDT and YYEEEE. The CDR3 has 15 amino acids. The V gene lost 4 bases and the J gene lost 4 bases, with 17 bases spanning the gap. The CDR3 DNA follows: TGTGCCAGCAGCCCCCCGGGGCGCGGGGGCACTGAAGCTTTCTTT. Translated: CASSPPGRGGTEAFF.

CDR3 residues: CASKTTGSTDTQYF. CDR3 sequence (DNA): TGTGCCAGTAAAACGACAGGGAGCACAGATACGCAGTATTTT. V usage is TRBV19 and J usage is TRBJ2-3; 7 nucleotides line up with TRBD1. CDR3 length equals 14 residues. The junction had 4 bases not matched to a gene; V was cut back by 7 bases and J by 0 bases. Germline assignment: CDR1 LNHDA and CDR2 SQIVND (reference sequence).

The V gene is TRBV7-9, the J gene TRBJ1-6, with TRBD1 identical over 7 bases. CDR1 and CDR2 from the germline V gene are SEHNR and FQNEAQ (reference sequence). The V segment lost 1 base and the J segment 7 bases; nucleotides outside the gene matches: 4. The CDR3 covers 15 residues. CDR3 DNA sequence: TGTGCCAGCAGCTTAGGCGACAGGGCCAATTCACCCCTCCACTTT. Translation gives CASSLGDRANSPLHF. The full variable domain, in which reference TRBV7-9 and TRBJ1-6 provide the parts outside the CDR3, is DTGVSQNPRHKITKRGQNVTFRCDPISEHNRLYWYRQTLGQGPEFLTYFQNEAQLEKSRLLSDRFSAERPKGSFSTLEIQRTEQGDSAMYLCASSLGDRANSPLHFGNGTRLTVT.

V usage is TRBV5-1 and J usage is TRBJ2-7, with 10 bases identical to TRBD1. The CDR3 covers 15 residues. CDR1 is SGHRS and CDR2 is YFSETQ in the germline V gene. V was pared by 4 bases and J by 4 bases, with 8 bases of the junction left unmatched. The CDR3 region is CASSREGQGMYEQYF. The CDR3 DNA sequence: TGCGCCAGCAGCCGGGAGGGACAGGGGATGTACGAGCAGTACTTC.

This chain uses TRBV6-5 with TRBJ2-2; 7 bases fit TRBD1. V was clipped by 10 bases and J by 0 bases; unmatched bases: 2. Germline values: CDR1 MNHEY, CDR2 SVGAGI. This CDR3 spans 13 amino acids. CDR3 sequence (DNA): TGTGCCATCCAGGGGGCGAACACCGGGGAGCTGTTTTTT. It translates to CAIQGANTGELFF.